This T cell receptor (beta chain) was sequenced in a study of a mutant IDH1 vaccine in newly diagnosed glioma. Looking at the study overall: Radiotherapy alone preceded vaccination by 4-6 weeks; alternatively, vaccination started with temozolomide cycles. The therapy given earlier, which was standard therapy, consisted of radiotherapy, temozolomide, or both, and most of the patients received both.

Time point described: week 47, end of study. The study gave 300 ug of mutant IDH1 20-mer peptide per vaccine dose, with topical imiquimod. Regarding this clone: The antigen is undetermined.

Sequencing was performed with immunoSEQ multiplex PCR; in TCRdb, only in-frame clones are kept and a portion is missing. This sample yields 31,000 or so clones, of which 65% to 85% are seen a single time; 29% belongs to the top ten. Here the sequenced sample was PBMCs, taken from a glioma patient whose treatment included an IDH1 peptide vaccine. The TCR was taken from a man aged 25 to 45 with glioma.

CDR3 protein: CASSMIGNNSPLHF. The CDR3 coding sequence is TGTGCCAGTAGTATGATAGGGAATAATTCACCCCTCCACTTT. The J gene is TRBJ1-6, the V gene TRBV19; D is undetermined. Germline V gene lookup returns CDR1 LNHDA and CDR2 SQIVND (reference sequence). The CDR3 has 14 residues. V was shortened by 3 bases and J by 5 bases, with 8 bases between the two germline ends.